The 20 T cell receptor beta chains reported below all come from one sample, sequenced in a study of T cells in narcolepsy. Method: immunoSEQ multiplex PCR; TCRdb's copy keeps in-frame clones and lacks some. This table holds some 35,000 clones, around 86% found once. Sequences were obtained from CD45RA- memory CD4+ T cells from PBMCs. Receptors were obtained from a human donor with narcolepsy.

The chain has TRBV6-1 and TRBJ2-5; possibly TRBD1 for D (6 bases). V shed 7 bases and J shed 5 bases, with 17 bases lying between them. This CDR3 comprises 14 residues. Germline V gene sequence: CDR1 MNHNS, CDR2 SASEGT. CDR3: CASNRATGLETQYF. CDR3 DNA: TGTGCCAGCAACCGAGCTACAGGGCTTGAGACCCAGTACTTC.

The rearrangement links TRBV5-4 to TRBJ2-7; D remains ambiguous. CDR3 size: 14 residues. V was cut by 4 bases and J by 6 bases, with 17 bases left in between. The germline gives CDR1 SGHNT, CDR2 YYREEE (reference sequence). CDR3 DNA sequence: TGTGCCAGCAGCCCCCCGGCCGGTGTGGGCGAGCAGTACTTC. It codes for CASSPPAGVGEQYF.

The V call is TRBV5-4, the J call TRBJ2-1; a weak D match, TRBD2 (6 bases). This CDR3 contains 18 residues. Trimming removed 8 bases at V and 1 base at J, with 25 bases between. Per the germline V gene, CDR1 is SGHNT and CDR2 is YYREEE (reference sequence). In DNA form, the CDR3 reads TGTGCCAGTATGAAGGGAGGCCCCGGAGGGATGTCCTACAATGAGCAGTTCTTC. Its protein product is CASMKGGPGGMSYNEQFF.

The V gene is TRBV5-4, the J gene TRBJ1-3; TRBD1 might be the D (6 bases). The V end lost 4 bases, the J end lost 3 bases, and 14 bases lay between the germline ends. CDR3 length: 15 amino acids. Germline loops: CDR1 SGHNT, CDR2 YYREEE (reference sequence). The CDR3 DNA sequence: TGTGCCAGCAGCCTGGCGGGGGCCCATGGAAACACCATATATTTT. This gives the protein CASSLAGAHGNTIYF.

The chain is built from TRBV7-3 and TRBJ2-2, with 9 positions matching TRBD2. Germline V gene data show CDR1 as SGHTA and CDR2 as FQGTGA. This CDR3 spans 14 amino acids. J gave up 5 bases and V 7 bases, and 5 bases lay outside the gene matches. The CDR3 bases are TGTGCCAGCAAAGAAGCGGGAGGTACCGGGGAGCTGTTTTTT. Protein sequence: CASKEAGGTGELFF.

This chain joins TRBV29-1 and TRBJ2-5; weak D call: TRBD1 (6 bases). This CDR3 region has 16 residues. V was clipped by 0 bases and J by 4 bases, with 18 bases between them. Germline CDR1 and CDR2: SQVTM and ANQGSEA. CDR3 DNA sequence: TGCAGCGTTGAAGAATTATTCAGGGGCAGCGGAGAGACCCAGTACTTC. Protein sequence: CSVEELFRGSGETQYF.

The chain joins TRBV29-1 to TRBJ2-4; a possible D gene is TRBD1 (6 bases). Looked up from germline, CDR1 is SQVTM and CDR2 is ANQGSEA. Deletions cut 1 base from V and 7 bases from J, with 23 bases between. CDR3 length: 17 residues. The CDR3 nucleotides are TGCAGCGTTGAAGGCTTACAGGGTCGGGGACGAACGAACATTCAGTACTTC. Translated, it gives CSVEGLQGRGRTNIQYF.

V usage is TRBV6-1 and J usage is TRBJ1-1; TRBD1 matches 7 bases. This CDR3 region has 14 residues. Germline V lookup: CDR1 MNHNS, CDR2 SASEGT. With V trimmed by 3 bases and J by 0 bases, 1 base remained unmatched. Here the CDR3 DNA reads TGTGCCAGCAGTGATAGGGGGCTGAACACTGAAGCTTTCTTT. Translating it yields CASSDRGLNTEAFF.

V is TRBV5-4 and J is TRBJ2-3; D uncertain. The CDR3 sequence is 15 residues long. The germline V gene encodes CDR1 SGHNT and CDR2 YYREEE (reference sequence). V was clipped by 2 bases and J by 6 bases, with 16 bases between them. CDR3 sequence (DNA): TGTGCCAGCAGCTTTGGCGGTTGGGGATCGGATACGCAGTATTTT. Residues: CASSFGGWGSDTQYF.

The rearrangement uses TRBV13 and TRBJ1-3; the match to TRBD1 covers 8 bases. Germline V gene sequence: CDR1 PRHDT, CDR2 FYEKMQ (reference sequence). Trimming cost V 3 bases and J 3 bases; bases outside gene matches: 4. The length of the CDR3 is 15 residues. The CDR3 DNA reads TGTGCCAGCAGCTTGGGACAGGTTGGTGGAAACACCATATATTTT. It translates to CASSLGQVGGNTIYF.

This chain uses TRBV29-1 with TRBJ1-1; the match to TRBD1 covers 7 bases. Germline trimming cut 7 bases from V and 5 bases from J; bases unmatched to any gene: 10. The CDR3 has 13 residues. The germline gives CDR1 SQVTM, CDR2 ANQGSEA. The CDR3 is CSAVKGAGTEAFF. DNA for the CDR3: TGCAGCGCCGTGAAGGGGGCAGGAACTGAAGCTTTCTTT.

As to this clone: Compared with germline, one end of the junction differs, possibly owing to a read error. The rearrangement joins TRBV5-1 to TRBJ2-7; 7 bases match TRBD2. CDR1 is SGHRS and CDR2 is YFSETQ in the germline V gene. This CDR3 is 12 amino acids long. The CDR3 DNA reads as TGCGCCAGCAGCTCGGGGCCCGCGGGAGTCTCGTTC. Its translation is CASSSGPAGVSF.

This clone appeared a few times. The chain uses TRBV5-4 and TRBJ2-7, with a possible D match to TRBD1 (6 bases). CDR1 SGHNT and CDR2 YYREEE come from the germline V gene (reference sequence). Trimming shortened V by 4 bases and J by 1 base, and 18 bases separated the two germline ends. CDR3 length equals 16 residues. The CDR3 here is CASSTDPGAISYEQYF. In DNA, the CDR3 is TGTGCCAGCAGCACCGACCCAGGGGCTATATCCTACGAGCAGTACTTC.

The CDR3 sequence: CASTDRGRGTGELFF. The CDR3 coding sequence is TGTGCCAGTACAGACAGGGGGAGAGGAACCGGGGAGCTGTTTTTT. The chain combines TRBV19 with TRBJ2-2; 9 bases match TRBD1. CDR3 length: 15 residues. CDR1 and CDR2 from the germline V gene are LNHDA and SQIVND (reference sequence). The trim removed 7 bases at V and 5 bases at J, leaving 8 bases unmatched.

The chain joins TRBV5-1 to TRBJ2-6; weak D call: TRBD1 (5 bases). V gave up 3 bases and J gave up 2 bases, with 24 bases separating them. The CDR3 has 20 amino acids. Germline-derived CDR1 and CDR2 are SGHRS and YFSETQ. The CDR3 reads CASSSDGIRGALTGANVLTF. Written as DNA, the CDR3 is TGCGCCAGCAGCTCCGATGGGATAAGGGGCGCTTTGACTGGGGCCAACGTCCTGACTTTC.

Points on this clone: An end of the junction does not agree with germline; a read error may underlie this. CDR3 DNA: TGTGCCAGCAGCTTCAGTAGCTCTGGAAGCACCATATATTTT. This sequence encodes CASSFSSSGSTIYF. The V and J genes are TRBV5-5 and TRBJ1-3; no firm D call. CDR1 is SGHKS, CDR2 YYEKEE, per germline (reference sequence). CDR3 size: 14 residues. Full variable domain (rest looked up from reference TRBV5-5 and TRBJ1-3): DAGVTQSPTHLIKTRGQQVTLRCSPISGHKSVSWYQQVLGQGPQFIFQYYEKEERGRGNFPDRFSARQFPNYSSELNVNALLLGDSALYLCASSFSSSGSTIYFGEGSWLTVV.

The rearrangement uses TRBV7-9 and TRBJ1-1; no reliable D call. The germline V gene has CDR1 SEHNR and CDR2 FQNEAQ (reference sequence). V was clipped by 5 bases and J by 3 bases, with 7 bases between them. This CDR3 region has 12 residues. The CDR3 nucleotides are TGTGCCAGCAGCGTACGGGACACTGAAGCTTTCTTT. Translating gives CASSVRDTEAFF.

This clone appeared a few times. The chain employs TRBV6-1 and TRBJ1-2, with 10 bases identical to TRBD1. Germline V gene data show CDR1 as MNHNS and CDR2 as SASEGT. The CDR3 covers 13 residues. The V and J ends lost 6 bases and 8 bases, in that order; junction bases with no gene match: 6. CDR3 nucleotide sequence: TGTGCCAGCAGGACAGGGGGCGCGGTCGGCTACACCTTC. Residues: CASRTGGAVGYTF.

The V gene is TRBV6-1, the J gene TRBJ1-2; 7 positions agree with TRBD1. The CDR3 loop spans 15 amino acids. Germline V gene data show CDR1 as MNHNS and CDR2 as SASEGT. V trimming: 6 bases; J trimming: 7 bases; junction bases outside the gene matches: 14. CDR3 region: CASRDRPLGGGGYTF. CDR3 bases: TGTGCCAGCAGGGACAGGCCACTAGGAGGGGGTGGCTACACCTTC.

The chain recombines TRBV9 with TRBJ2-3; no firm D call. Deletions cut 7 bases from V and 9 bases from J, with 21 bases between. Germline values: CDR1 SGDLS, CDR2 YYNGEE. CDR3 length: 14 residues. The CDR3 DNA follows: TGTGCCAGCGGCGGCCATACCGCACTGGAGACGCAGTATTTT. Protein sequence: CASGGHTALETQYF.